The 22 T cell receptor beta chains in this list originate from one sample, sequenced in a study of OX40 agonist ivuxolimab in advanced cancers. Some clones are missing from TCRdb's copy, which holds only in-frame ones; the method was immunoSEQ multiplex PCR. This table holds some 58,000 clones, approximately 80% found once. The sequences come from CD4+ or CD8+ T cells sorted from blood, collected in a trial of the OX40 agonist ivuxolimab. These TCRs come from an adult with an advanced solid tumor such as melanoma, head and neck, liver or kidney cancer.

The rearrangement links TRBV30 to TRBJ2-5; possibly TRBD2 for D (5 bases). V lost 0 bases, J lost 1 base, and 6 bases lay in between. Per germline, CDR1 GTSNPN and CDR2 SVGIG (reference sequence). The CDR3 is 13 amino acids. The CDR3 nucleotides read TGTGCCTGGAGTGTGCGGGTCCAAGAGACCCAGTACTTC. Protein: CAWSVRVQETQYF.

J is TRBJ1-1 and V is TRBV4-3; D unclear. The germline gives CDR1 LGHNA, CDR2 YSLEER. The CDR3 loop spans 15 amino acids. V was clipped by 1 base and J by 6 bases, with 15 bases between them. For the CDR3, the DNA is TGCGCCAGCAGCCAAGCGGCATTCCAAGGGCCTGAAGCTTTCTTT. Translated, it gives CASSQAAFQGPEAFF.

The gene calls are TRBV19 and TRBJ2-3; D is unclear. The V end was cut by 3 bases, the J end by 4 bases, with 8 bases between. The CDR3 loop spans 13 amino acids. Germline V gene sequence: CDR1 LNHDA, CDR2 SQIVND (reference sequence). CDR3 DNA sequence: TGTGCCAGTAGTATTCAAAGATCAGATACGCAGTATTTT. This codes for CASSIQRSDTQYF.

The chain is built from TRBV23-1 and TRBJ1-2; D unresolved. TRBV23-1 is sorted into the ORF group, with uncertain function. The CDR3 contains 15 residues. Trimming cost V 3 bases and J 0 bases, with 11 bases left between them. In DNA form, the CDR3 reads TGCGCCAGCAGTCACCCGACAAACTCTAACTATGGCTACACCTTC. Translating it yields CASSHPTNSNYGYTF.

V is TRBV5-4 and J is TRBJ1-1, with D unclear. Trimming removed 4 bases from V and 1 base from J, with 11 bases in between. The CDR3 sequence is 14 residues long. Germline-derived CDR1 and CDR2 are SGHNT and YYREEE (reference sequence). Written as DNA, the CDR3 is TGTGCCAGCAGCGCACGCGAAGGGAACACTGAAGCTTTCTTT. Residues: CASSAREGNTEAFF.

The sample holds one count of this clone. The same CDR3 arises from other DNA sequences in this sample as well. The chain carries TRBV30 and TRBJ2-1; 10 bases are shared with TRBD2. Losses at the gene ends were 5 bases for V and 8 bases for J; bases not matched to a gene: 6. CDR3 length: 13 amino acids. Germline CDR1 GTSNPN, CDR2 SVGIG (reference sequence). The CDR3 spells CAWALAGVDEQFF. CDR3 bases: TGTGCCTGGGCGCTAGCGGGAGTCGATGAGCAGTTCTTC.

The chain combines TRBV5-1 with TRBJ2-3; 7 bases line up with TRBD2. Germline CDR1 reads SGHRS; CDR2 reads YFSETQ. V gave up 1 base and J gave up 5 bases; unmatched junction bases: 7. The CDR3 spans 15 residues. This CDR3 reads CASSLNRGELDTQYF. CDR3 nucleotide sequence: TGCGCCAGCAGCTTGAACCGGGGGGAGTTAGATACGCAGTATTTT.

The rearrangement links TRBV15 to TRBJ2-7; D is unresolved. This CDR3 comprises 13 residues. Trimming removed 0 bases at V and 5 bases at J, with 8 bases between. The germline CDR1 and CDR2 sequences are LNHNV and YYDKDF (reference sequence). CDR3 in amino acids: CATSRDELDEQYF. CDR3 DNA: TGTGCCACCAGCAGAGATGAGCTAGACGAGCAGTACTTC. Looking up the rest from reference TRBV15 and TRBJ2-7 gives the full variable domain: DAMVIQNPRYQVTQFGKPVTLSCSQTLNHNVMYWYQQKSSQAPKLLFHYYDKDFNNEADTPDNFQSRRPNTSFCFLDIRSPGLGDTAMYLCATSRDELDEQYFGPGTRLTVT.

Written as DNA, the CDR3 is TGTGCCAGCAGCTTGGATTCCCGGAATGGCTACACCTTC. Its protein product is CASSLDSRNGYTF. V is TRBV5-4 and J is TRBJ1-2; D is unclear. The CDR3 covers 13 residues. V was clipped by 0 bases and J by 6 bases, with 9 bases between them. Germline V gene data show CDR1 as SGHNT and CDR2 as YYREEE (reference sequence).

This sequence joins TRBV13 and TRBJ2-7; 10 positions agree with TRBD2. The V gene's germline CDR1 is PRHDT and CDR2 FYEKMQ (reference sequence). The CDR3 is 19 residues long. The V and J ends lost 0 bases and 2 bases, in that order; junction bases with no gene match: 13. Here the CDR3 DNA reads TGTGCCAGCAGCTTAGGCGGGGGGCGTTCACTAGCGGGAACCTACGAGCAGTACTTC. Its protein is CASSLGGGRSLAGTYEQYF.

The gene calls are TRBV18 and TRBJ2-7; a possible D gene is TRBD1 (6 bases). The CDR3 is made up of 12 amino acids. V dropped 0 bases and J dropped 6 bases, with 6 bases sitting between them. Germline lookup yields CDR1 KGHSH and CDR2 LQKENI. In DNA, the CDR3 is TGTGCCAGCTCACCACCAGGGGGCGAGCAGTACTTC. This gives the protein CASSPPGGEQYF.

This rearrangement joins TRBV29-1 to TRBJ1-2; D is possibly TRBD1 (5 bases). Germline values: CDR1 SQVTM, CDR2 ANQGSEA. With 7 bases removed from V and 3 bases from J, the gap between germline ends came to 12 bases. This CDR3 is built from 12 residues. The CDR3 is CSGMGPDYGYTF. The CDR3 bases are TGCAGCGGAATGGGACCTGACTATGGCTACACCTTC.

CDR3 sequence reads: CASLGVNSNQPQHF. The DNA of the CDR3 is TGTGCCAGCCTAGGGGTCAATAGCAATCAGCCCCAGCATTTT. V usage is TRBV2 and J usage is TRBJ1-5; D is perhaps TRBD1 (5 bases). V was cut by 8 bases and J by 0 bases, with 11 bases left in between. The CDR3 runs to 14 residues. CDR1 is SNHLY and CDR2 is FYNNEI in the germline V gene.

This chain uses TRBV19 with TRBJ2-1; 7 bases match TRBD1. CDR3 length equals 14 residues. CDR1 and CDR2 (germline): LNHDA, SQIVND (reference sequence). V lost 5 bases and J lost 6; bases outside the gene matches: 7. CDR3 DNA sequence: TGTGCCAGTAGTCCGGGACAGAAATCCAATGAGCAGTTCTTC. It is translated as CASSPGQKSNEQFF.

The chain carries TRBV7-2 and TRBJ2-1, with D tentatively TRBD2 (6 bases). Germline lookup yields CDR1 SGHTA and CDR2 FQGNSA. The V gene lost 6 bases and the J gene lost 4 bases, with 13 bases spanning the gap. The CDR3 contains 14 residues. CDR3 sequence (DNA): TGTGCCAGCAGAAAGGCAGGGACTTACAATGAGCAGTTCTTC. Residues: CASRKAGTYNEQFF.

The rearrangement uses TRBV7-2 and TRBJ2-1; TRBD2 aligns across 8 bases. After removal of 5 bases from V and 8 bases from J, the junction contained 14 bases not matched to a gene. There are 16 residues in the CDR3. CDR1 and CDR2 (germline): SGHTA, FQGNSA. The CDR3: CASSPASGRRNYEQFF. The CDR3 DNA reads as TGTGCCAGCAGCCCGGCGAGCGGGAGACGAAACTATGAGCAGTTCTTC.

V is TRBV2 and J is TRBJ2-2; D not certain. V was pared by 2 bases and J by 7 bases, with 5 bases between. This CDR3 has 12 residues. Germline V gives CDR1 SNHLY, CDR2 FYNNEI. CDR3 sequence: CASSEFIGELFF. Written as DNA, the CDR3 is TGTGCCAGCAGTGAATTCATCGGGGAGCTGTTTTTT.

The genes are TRBV10-1 and TRBJ1-5; D is undetermined. CDR3 length equals 12 residues. CDR1 and CDR2 from the germline V gene are WNHNN and SYGVQD (reference sequence). The ends were cut back, 4 bases at V and 7 bases at J, with 8 bases in the middle. CDR3 nucleotides: TGCGCCAGCAGTGGGTTTAAGCAGCCCCAGCATTTT. Amino acids: CASSGFKQPQHF.

The rearrangement joins TRBV7-9 to TRBJ2-1; a weak D match, TRBD2 (6 bases). The V end was cut by 4 bases, the J end by 11 bases, with 27 bases between. The CDR3 extends over 17 amino acids. Germline values: CDR1 SEHNR, CDR2 FQNEAQ (reference sequence). The CDR3 loop reads CASSSSEHGGVWSQQFF. The CDR3 nucleotides read TGTGCCAGCAGCTCCTCGGAGCACGGGGGTGTGTGGTCTCAGCAGTTCTTC.

This clone has only a few counts. V usage is TRBV18 and J usage is TRBJ1-1; D not certain. Germline loops: CDR1 KGHSH, CDR2 LQKENI. The length of the CDR3 is 11 residues. V dropped 6 bases and J dropped 6 bases, with 8 bases sitting between them. The CDR3 reads CASSFGAEAFF. The CDR3 nucleotides read TGTGCCAGCTCTTTCGGGGCTGAAGCTTTCTTT. Supplemented by reference TRBV18 and TRBJ1-1, the full variable domain reads NAGVMQNPRHLVRRRGQEARLRCSPMKGHSHVYWYRQLPEEGLKFMVYLQKENIIDESGMPKERFSAEFPKEGPSILRIQQVVRGDSAAYFCASSFGAEAFFGQGTRLTVV.

This clone was counted between two and nine times. The V and J genes are TRBV15 and TRBJ2-5; D may be TRBD2 (7 bases). The CDR3 totals 13 residues. The germline CDR1 and CDR2 sequences are LNHNV and YYDKDF (reference sequence). V gave up 4 bases and J gave up 4 bases, with 10 bases separating them. This CDR3 is CATSTRGGETQYF. The CDR3 DNA follows: TGTGCCACCAGCACGAGGGGGGGAGAGACCCAGTACTTC. The full variable domain, rest sourced from reference TRBV15 and TRBJ2-5, is DAMVIQNPRYQVTQFGKPVTLSCSQTLNHNVMYWYQQKSSQAPKLLFHYYDKDFNNEADTPDNFQSRRPNTSFCFLDIRSPGLGDTAMYLCATSTRGGETQYFGPGTRLLVL.

The chain uses TRBV6-1 and TRBJ2-7, with D possibly being TRBD1 or TRBD2 (5 bases each). Germline assignment: CDR1 MNHNS and CDR2 SASEGT. The CDR3 spans 14 residues. V lost 5 bases, J lost 3 bases, and 14 bases lay in between. The CDR3 is CASSTPGRGYEQYV. CDR3 nucleotide sequence: TGTGCCAGCAGTACTCCGGGACGAGGCTACGAGCAGTACGTC.